The 18 T cell receptor beta chains given below trace back to one sample, sequenced in a study of radiotherapy plus CTLA-4 blockade in lung cancer. Clones were read by immunoSEQ multiplex PCR, and TCRdb kept only the in-frame ones, dropping some. Of 47,000 or so clones detected, 70% to 90% appear once; the ten largest clones hold 25% to 35%. This material consisted of peripheral blood, taken from a patient treated with radiotherapy plus ipilimumab. Every receptor here comes from a human donor with non-small cell lung cancer whose response to radiotherapy plus ipilimumab could not be evaluated.

This clone has a single count. The chain uses TRBV29-1 and TRBJ2-3; weak D call: TRBD1 (6 bases). Germline CDR1 reads SQVTM; CDR2 reads ANQGSEA. The length of the CDR3 is 14 residues. Trimming removed 5 bases from V and 4 bases from J, with 16 bases in between. CDR3 DNA sequence: TGCAGCGTTCCAGGACAGTTCGTCGCAGATACGCAGTATTTT. Translating it yields CSVPGQFVADTQYF.

This sequence joins TRBV4-2 and TRBJ2-2; 9 bases map to TRBD1. The CDR3 length is 15 residues. Germline V gives CDR1 LGHNA, CDR2 YNFKEQ. V was pared by 1 base and J by 5 bases, with 2 bases of the junction left unmatched. The CDR3 DNA is TGTGCCAGCAGCCAAGCAGGACAGGGGACCGGGGAGCTGTTTTTT. Translated: CASSQAGQGTGELFF.

This chain joins TRBV4-3 and TRBJ1-3; 9 bases agree with TRBD1. The trim removed 0 bases at V and 0 bases at J, leaving 12 bases unmatched. The CDR3 loop spans 20 amino acids. Germline lookup yields CDR1 LGHNA and CDR2 YSLEER. CDR3 sequence (DNA): TGCGCCAGCAGCCAAGATTTAGGGACAGGGACCTATCACTCTGGAAACACCATATATTTT. It encodes CASSQDLGTGTYHSGNTIYF.

This chain links TRBV20-1 with TRBJ1-1; no definite D call. CDR3 length equals 11 residues. Trimming took off 5 bases at V and 0 bases at J, with 4 bases between the two ends. The germline gives CDR1 DFQATT, CDR2 SNEGSKA (reference sequence). The CDR3, as DNA: TGCAGTGCTGAGATGAACACTGAAGCTTTCTTT. Protein sequence: CSAEMNTEAFF.

This clone has a handful of counts. The genes are TRBV4-3 and TRBJ2-2; possible D gene TRBD2, 6 bases. V lost 4 bases and J lost 3, with 15 bases in between. CDR3 length: 16 amino acids. Looked up from germline, CDR1 is LGHNA and CDR2 is YSLEER. The CDR3 reads CASSPSRDFYTGELFF. The CDR3 DNA reads as TGCGCCAGCAGCCCCTCCCGGGACTTCTACACCGGGGAGCTGTTTTTT.

The V and J genes are TRBV7-2 and TRBJ1-6; no definite D call. The CDR3 contains 12 residues. Trimming pared 5 bases from V and 4 bases from J, leaving 3 bases between. Germline loops: CDR1 SGHTA, CDR2 FQGNSA. The DNA for the CDR3 is TGTGCCAGCAGCCTATATAATTCACCCCTCCACTTT. This translates into CASSLYNSPLHF. The whole variable domain, remainder taken from reference TRBV7-2 and TRBJ1-6, is GAGVSQSPSNKVTEKGKDVELRCDPISGHTALYWYRQSLGQGLEFLIYFQGNSAPDKSGLPSDRFSAERTGGSVSTLTIQRTQQEDSAVYLCASSLYNSPLHFGNGTRLTVT.

This clone was observed a few times. The junction departs from germline at one end; a sequencing error may be responsible. Other DNA sequences in the sample encode the same CDR3. The chain combines TRBV9 with TRBJ2-7; 7 bases are a match to TRBD2. Germline CDR1 SGDLS, CDR2 YYNGEE. The CDR3 consists of 13 residues. CDR3 DNA sequence: TGTGCCAGCAGCGTATTGGGGGGGGACGAGCAGCACTTC. Residues: CASSVLGGDEQHF.

The chain is built from TRBV4-1 and TRBJ2-3, with 9 positions matching TRBD1. CDR1 and CDR2 from the germline V gene are MGHRA and YSYEKL. The CDR3 is 16 residues long. The V segment lost 3 bases and the J segment 3 bases; nucleotides outside the gene matches: 7. CDR3 sequence (DNA): TGCGCCAGCAGCCAGACCGGGACAGGGAAAACAGATACGCAGTATTTT. It is translated as CASSQTGTGKTDTQYF.

The chain combines TRBV30 with TRBJ2-7; the match to TRBD1 covers 7 bases. CDR1 and CDR2 from the germline V gene are GTSNPN and SVGIG (reference sequence). V trimming: 3 bases; J trimming: 5 bases; junction bases outside the gene matches: 7. This CDR3 has 13 residues. The CDR3 DNA reads TGTGCCTGGAGCGAGACAGGGTTAAACGAGCAGTACTTC. It yields the protein CAWSETGLNEQYF.

The chain has TRBV7-9 and TRBJ2-7, with 7 bases that match TRBD1. The CDR3 totals 14 residues. V trimming: 5 bases; J trimming: 2 bases; junction bases outside the gene matches: 6. Germline V CDR1 and CDR2: SEHNR, FQNEAQ (reference sequence). DNA of the CDR3: TGTGCCAGCAGCGTCAGGGACAGAACCTACGAGCAGTACTTC. Its protein product is CASSVRDRTYEQYF. The full variable domain, rest sourced from reference TRBV7-9 and TRBJ2-7, is DTGVSQNPRHKITKRGQNVTFRCDPISEHNRLYWYRQTLGQGPEFLTYFQNEAQLEKSRLLSDRFSAERPKGSFSTLEIQRTEQGDSAMYLCASSVRDRTYEQYFGPGTRLTVT.

The rearrangement joins TRBV5-5 to TRBJ1-3; 8 bases match TRBD1. Per germline, CDR1 SGHKS and CDR2 YYEKEE (reference sequence). With 4 bases clipped from V and 0 bases from J, the junction kept 12 bases outside the gene matches. The CDR3 runs 18 residues. CDR3 protein: CASSPRGTGFYSGNTIYF. CDR3 DNA sequence: TGTGCCAGCAGCCCCCGCGGGACAGGTTTTTACTCTGGAAACACCATATATTTT.

This chain connects TRBV30 to TRBJ2-4, with D possibly TRBD2 on 6 matching bases. The CDR3 is 13 amino acids. From germline, CDR1 is GTSNPN and CDR2 SVGIG (reference sequence). Trimming took off 3 bases at V and 8 bases at J, with 14 bases between the two ends. CDR3 sequence reads: CAWSYGGMDIQYF. The CDR3 bases are TGTGCCTGGAGCTACGGGGGAATGGACATTCAGTACTTC.

V and J are TRBV11-2 and TRBJ2-7, with a possible D match to TRBD1 (6 bases). The CDR3 contains 13 residues. Trimming took off 5 bases at V and 2 bases at J, with 10 bases between the two ends. The germline V gene encodes CDR1 SGHAT and CDR2 FQNNGV. The CDR3, as DNA: TGTGCCAGCAGCCCGGGACAACCCTACGAGCAGTACTTC. It codes for CASSPGQPYEQYF.

The rearrangement joins TRBV7-9 to TRBJ2-5; D is undetermined. The V gene's germline CDR1 is SEHNR and CDR2 FQNEAQ (reference sequence). V lost 7 bases to trimming and J lost 4 bases, with 7 bases between them. There are 11 residues in the CDR3. Here the CDR3 DNA reads TGTGCCAGCACCGTTCTAGAGACCCAGTACTTC. Translated, it gives CASTVLETQYF.

This chain joins TRBV14 and TRBJ2-7; TRBD2 agrees at 10 bases. Germline V gene sequence: CDR1 SGHDN, CDR2 FVKESK. The CDR3 consists of 16 residues. Germline trimming cut 1 base from V and 3 bases from J; bases unmatched to any gene: 6. CDR3 DNA sequence: TGTGCCAGCAGCCAAGGACCCGGGACTAGCGACTACGAGCAGTACTTC. Protein product: CASSQGPGTSDYEQYF.

The chain couples TRBV11-2 to TRBJ2-7; 7 bases agree with TRBD1. Germline V CDR1 and CDR2: SGHAT, FQNNGV. This CDR3 region has 15 residues. V trimming: 6 bases; J trimming: 5 bases; junction bases outside the gene matches: 13. The CDR3 here is CASSSLTGFLDEQYF. The CDR3 DNA is TGTGCCAGCAGTTCCCTGACAGGGTTCTTGGACGAGCAGTACTTC.

This clone was seen once. The genes are TRBV11-2 and TRBJ2-7; 8 nucleotides line up with TRBD1. The length of the CDR3 is 14 residues. J was trimmed by 5 bases and V by 4 bases; bases with no gene match: 7. The germline gives CDR1 SGHAT, CDR2 FQNNGV. The CDR3 region has the DNA TGTGCCAGCAGCTACGACAGGGGACCCGACGAGCAGTACTTC. This encodes CASSYDRGPDEQYF.

This clone was seen a few times. This rearrangement joins TRBV6-1 to TRBJ1-2; TRBD1 aligns across 7 bases. Germline CDR1 and CDR2: MNHNS and SASEGT. With V trimmed by 5 bases and J by 6 bases, 6 bases remained unmatched. The CDR3 is made up of 13 amino acids. CDR3 DNA: TGTGCCAGCAGTCCACAGGGGTGGCATGGCTACACCTTC. Its protein is CASSPQGWHGYTF.